Listed here are 29 T cell receptor beta chains from one sample, sequenced in a study of T-cell reconstitution after alpha-beta-depleted transplantation in children. Unique molecular identifiers tagged the TCRbeta library. Each CDR3 protein gets one entry after TCRdb re-called the PCR reads with MiXCR. Of just under 550,000 distinct CDR3 sequences in the sample, around 19% were seen once. The input for sequencing was PBMCs from the stem cell graft donor, taken from the stem cell graft. All receptors come from a human donor who donated a stem cell graft to a child with acute lymphoblastic leukemia.

This clonotype was observed a handful of times. The chain is built from TRBV19 and TRBJ2-7; 9 bases match TRBD1. CDR1 and CDR2 (germline): LNHDA, SQIVND (reference sequence). This CDR3 has 16 amino acids. After removal of 6 bases from V and 7 bases from J, the junction contained 16 bases not matched to a gene. The DNA of the CDR3 is TGTGCCAGTAGCGCTGCACCGGGACAGGGCGTGCGTGAGCAGTACTTC. This encodes CASSAAPGQGVREQYF.

The chain has TRBV7-9 and TRBJ2-5; TRBD2 matches 7 bases. From germline, CDR1 is SEHNR and CDR2 FQNEAQ (reference sequence). V shed 6 bases and J 3 bases; nucleotides not matched to a gene: 13. The CDR3 is made up of 16 amino acids. The CDR3 DNA follows: TGTGCCAGCAGTGACCGGGGCCGCGCGGGGGAAGAGACCCAGTACTTC. Translating gives CASSDRGRAGEETQYF.

J is TRBJ2-1 and V is TRBV9; 10 nucleotides match TRBD2. The germline V gene encodes CDR1 SGDLS and CDR2 YYNGEE. The CDR3 loop spans 16 amino acids. V gave up 2 bases and J gave up 2 bases; unmatched junction bases: 4. The chain's CDR3 is CASSVLAGETYNEQFF. The CDR3 nucleotides are TGTGCCAGCAGCGTCCTAGCGGGAGAAACCTACAATGAGCAGTTCTTC.

This chain uses TRBV15 with TRBJ2-5, with 8 nucleotides matching TRBD2. The CDR3 loop spans 14 amino acids. Germline loops: CDR1 LNHNV, CDR2 YYDKDF (reference sequence). Trimming removed 8 bases from V and 5 bases from J; junction bases left unmatched: 10. The CDR3 protein is CATVAGGSGETQYF. The CDR3 DNA reads TGTGCCACCGTGGCGGGAGGTTCAGGGGAGACCCAGTACTTC.

This chain connects TRBV5-1 to TRBJ2-7; D possibly corresponds to TRBD1 (6 bases). V was cut by 0 bases and J by 4 bases, with 14 bases left in between. The CDR3 spans 15 residues. Germline V lookup: CDR1 SGHRS, CDR2 YFSETQ. CDR3 in DNA: TGCGCCAGCAGCTTGGGCCTCGGACAGTTGTACGAGCAGTACTTC. Its translation is CASSLGLGQLYEQYF.

The J gene is TRBJ2-7, the V gene TRBV3-1, with TRBD1 as a possible D gene (5 bases). Between the trimmed V and J ends, which lost 2 bases and 3 bases, there was a span of 14 bases. This CDR3 contains 15 residues. In germline, CDR1 is LGHDT, CDR2 YNNKEL (reference sequence). The CDR3 region is CASSQTPDRIYEQYF. DNA of the CDR3: TGTGCCAGCAGCCAAACCCCAGACAGAATCTACGAGCAGTACTTC.

This clonotype came up a few times. The chain combines TRBV14 with TRBJ2-7; no reliable D call. Germline CDR1 is SGHDN and CDR2 is FVKESK. The CDR3 spans 14 residues. V was pared by 0 bases and J by 3 bases, with 9 bases between. This chain's CDR3 is CASSQEGSIYEQYF. The CDR3, as DNA: TGTGCCAGCAGCCAAGAAGGCAGCATCTACGAGCAGTACTTC. Using reference TRBV14 and TRBJ2-7 for the parts outside the CDR3, the full variable domain is EAGVTQFPSHSVIEKGQTVTLRCDPISGHDNLYWYRRVMGKEIKFLLHFVKESKQDESGMPNNRFLAERTGGTYSTLKVQPAELEDSGVYFCASSQEGSIYEQYFGPGTRLTVT.

This clonotype was observed a few times. The chain joins TRBV20-1 to TRBJ2-7, with 7 bases lining up with TRBD1. CDR3 length: 14 residues. With V trimmed by 3 bases and J by 3 bases, 8 bases remained unmatched. Germline CDR1 is DFQATT and CDR2 is SNEGSKA (reference sequence). The CDR3 is CSASEGGALYEQYF. The CDR3 nucleotides are TGCAGTGCTAGTGAAGGGGGCGCACTCTACGAGCAGTACTTC.

This clonotype showed up just a few times. The chain has TRBV27 and TRBJ1-6; D remains ambiguous. This CDR3 has 12 amino acids. In germline, CDR1 is MNHEY, CDR2 SMNVEV (reference sequence). Trimming left V 5 bases short and J 10 bases short, with 9 bases between. The CDR3 nucleotides read TGTGCCAGCAGTCTCGGCAGGTCACCCCTCCACTTT. This codes for CASSLGRSPLHF.

This clonotype appeared a few times. One junction end disagrees with the germline gene, perhaps due to a read error. The chain has TRBV6-5 and TRBJ2-1; no reliable D call. This CDR3 has 16 amino acids. Germline CDR1 is MNHEY and CDR2 is SVGAGI. CDR3 protein: CASSDSFGPLYNEQFF. CDR3 DNA: TGTGCCAGCAGTGACTCCTTCGGTCCCCTCTACAATGAGCAGTTCTTC.

The chain is built from TRBV5-1 and TRBJ2-2, with a tentative D call TRBD1 (5 bases). V was trimmed by 4 bases and J by 4 bases, leaving 20 bases between them. CDR1 is SGHRS, CDR2 YFSETQ, per germline. This CDR3 has 17 residues. This CDR3 reads CASSTLMQGVSTGELFF. CDR3 in DNA: TGCGCCAGCAGCACACTCATGCAGGGTGTTAGCACCGGGGAGCTGTTTTTT.

This sequence joins TRBV20-1 and TRBJ2-3, with 14 bases matching TRBD2. J was trimmed by 4 bases and V by 6 bases; bases with no gene match: 9. Per the germline V gene, CDR1 is DFQATT and CDR2 is SNEGSKA (reference sequence). The CDR3 runs to 16 residues. CDR3 coding DNA: TGCAGTGCCAGCAATCCGACTAGCGGGAGGGCAGATACGCAGTATTTT. Protein sequence: CSASNPTSGRADTQYF.

The CDR3 DNA is TGTGCCAGCGGGACGGAGCCCTATGGCTACACCTTC. This encodes CASGTEPYGYTF. V is TRBV7-9 and J is TRBJ1-2; a weak D match, TRBD1 (5 bases). The CDR3 is 12 amino acids. Trimming removed 8 bases from V and 4 bases from J, with 11 bases in between. Germline lookup yields CDR1 SEHNR and CDR2 FQNEAQ (reference sequence).

The chain links TRBV29-1 to TRBJ2-7; no reliable D call. Germline CDR1 SQVTM, CDR2 ANQGSEA. V lost 4 bases, J lost 3 bases, and 13 bases lay in between. This CDR3 comprises 13 residues. In nucleotides, the CDR3 is TGCAGCGTTGGTCCGTCATCGGGCTACGAGCAGTACTTC. It encodes CSVGPSSGYEQYF.

This clonotype was seen a few times. This rearrangement joins TRBV4-1 to TRBJ2-3, with D possibly called TRBD1 or TRBD2 (6 bases each). The germline V and J ends were trimmed by 1 base and 3 bases, with 11 bases remaining between them. Germline-derived CDR1 and CDR2 are MGHRA and YSYEKL. CDR3 length equals 15 residues. In DNA, the CDR3 is TGCGCCAGCAGCCAAGGAAGGGGGAGGACAGATACGCAGTATTTT. It is translated as CASSQGRGRTDTQYF.

The V gene is TRBV4-2, the J gene TRBJ1-2; 9 nucleotides line up with TRBD1. The CDR3 runs 15 residues. Germline assignment: CDR1 LGHNA and CDR2 YNFKEQ. Germline trimming cut 1 base from V and 8 bases from J; bases unmatched to any gene: 8. CDR3 coding DNA: TGTGCCAGCAGCCAAGTAAACAGGGGGCCTCTCGGCTACACCTTC. Encoded protein: CASSQVNRGPLGYTF.

Only a few counts were recorded for this clonotype. The V call is TRBV20-1, the J call TRBJ1-2, with D uncertain. With 5 bases removed from V and 6 bases from J, the gap between germline ends came to 16 bases. The CDR3 runs 13 residues. In germline, CDR1 is DFQATT, CDR2 SNEGSKA (reference sequence). The CDR3 nucleotides are TGCAGTGCTCCTCCGCGAGGGTACGATGGCTACACCTTC. Translated, it gives CSAPPRGYDGYTF.

The CDR3 spells CASSFNTGDFTDTQYF. DNA for the CDR3: TGTGCCAGCAGCTTCAACACAGGGGATTTCACAGATACGCAGTATTTT. The V and J genes are TRBV7-9 and TRBJ2-3, with 7 bases aligning to TRBD1. The germline V gene encodes CDR1 SEHNR and CDR2 FQNEAQ (reference sequence). The V and J ends lost 3 bases and 2 bases, in that order; junction bases with no gene match: 8. This CDR3 is 16 amino acids long. The full variable domain, completed using reference TRBV7-9 and TRBJ2-3, is DTGVSQNPRHKITKRGQNVTFRCDPISEHNRLYWYRQTLGQGPEFLTYFQNEAQLEKSRLLSDRFSAERPKGSFSTLEIQRTEQGDSAMYLCASSFNTGDFTDTQYFGPGTRLTVL.

A few counts support this clonotype. V is TRBV20-1 and J is TRBJ2-1, with a tentative D call TRBD1 (5 bases). Trimming cost V 6 bases and J 12 bases, with 15 bases left between them. Germline V gives CDR1 DFQATT, CDR2 SNEGSKA (reference sequence). The CDR3 extends over 11 amino acids. CDR3 sequence: CSAKWGVLQFF. CDR3 bases: TGCAGTGCCAAGTGGGGCGTTCTGCAGTTCTTC.

V gene TRBV12-3 or TRBV12-4 combines with J gene TRBJ2-1; maybe TRBD1 (5 bases). CDR3 size: 14 residues. Deletions cut 3 bases from V and 7 bases from J, with 13 bases between. CDR3 region: CASSLGQWLNEQFF. The CDR3 region has the DNA TGTGCCAGCAGTTTGGGGCAGTGGCTTAATGAGCAGTTCTTC.

The CDR3 region is CASSLGKGDDTQYF. CDR3 nucleotide sequence: TGTGCCAGCAGCTTAGGAAAGGGGGACGATACGCAGTATTTT. The chain couples TRBV7-3 to TRBJ2-3; the D gene is possibly TRBD1 (6 bases). Germline V gene sequence: CDR1 SGHTA, CDR2 FQGTGA. The V end was cut by 2 bases, the J end by 6 bases, with 12 bases between. This CDR3 contains 14 residues. The variable domain in full, with the rest retrieved from reference TRBV7-3 and TRBJ2-3, is GAGVSQTPSNKVTEKGKYVELRCDPISGHTALYWYRQSLGQGPEFLIYFQGTGAADDSGLPNDRFFAVRPEGSVSTLKIQRTERGDSAVYLCASSLGKGDDTQYFGPGTRLTVL.

In this sample, this clonotype turned up a few times. The chain joins TRBV5-1 to TRBJ1-2; TRBD1 matches 8 bases. CDR1 and CDR2 from the germline V gene are SGHRS and YFSETQ. V dropped 4 bases and J dropped 8; count of bases not matched to a gene: 10. The CDR3 extends over 14 amino acids. CDR3 DNA: TGCGCCAGCAGCGCAGGACAGGGAACGGGGGGCTACACCTTC. It is translated as CASSAGQGTGGYTF.

This clonotype was observed a few times. This chain connects TRBV5-1 to TRBJ1-1, with TRBD1 matching 7 bases. Germline values: CDR1 SGHRS, CDR2 YFSETQ. The junction had 11 bases not matched to a gene; V was cut back by 6 bases and J by 3 bases. The CDR3 is made up of 15 amino acids. CDR3 sequence: CASTSEGASDTEAFF. As DNA, the CDR3 is TGCGCCAGCACCAGCGAGGGGGCCTCCGACACTGAAGCTTTCTTT.

This clonotype was recorded a few times. The rearrangement links TRBV20-1 to TRBJ2-7; D might be TRBD1 (5 bases). Germline lookup yields CDR1 DFQATT and CDR2 SNEGSKA (reference sequence). The CDR3 loop spans 13 amino acids. V dropped 1 base and J dropped 3 bases, with 10 bases sitting between them. The CDR3 reads CSARGPTGYEQYF. CDR3 bases: TGCAGTGCTAGAGGACCCACAGGCTACGAGCAGTACTTC.

V usage is TRBV5-1 and J usage is TRBJ2-2; D is possibly TRBD2 (6 bases). The CDR3 is 12 amino acids. The germline V and J ends were trimmed by 8 bases and 7 bases, with 12 bases remaining between them. The germline V gene has CDR1 SGHRS and CDR2 YFSETQ. Written as DNA, the CDR3 is TGCGCCAGGAGGAGGGACGTCGGGGAGCTGTTTTTT. Amino acids: CARRRDVGELFF.

This clonotype was found many times. The chain couples TRBV5-1 to TRBJ1-1, with TRBD1 matching 10 bases. Germline CDR1 is SGHRS and CDR2 is YFSETQ. With V trimmed by 5 bases and J by 5 bases, 6 bases remained unmatched. The length of the CDR3 is 14 residues. CDR3 bases: TGCGCCAGCAGAAAACCGGGACAGGGGACTGAAGCTTTCTTT. Translation: CASRKPGQGTEAFF.

Only a few counts were recorded for this clonotype. The V call is TRBV20-1, the J call TRBJ2-1; D possibly uses TRBD1 or TRBD2 (6 bases each). Germline CDR1 DFQATT, CDR2 SNEGSKA (reference sequence). Trimming removed 3 bases at V and 6 bases at J, with 18 bases between. The CDR3 contains 15 residues. CDR3 loop: CSASGGPSPGNEQFF. CDR3 sequence (DNA): TGCAGTGCTAGCGGGGGCCCAAGCCCGGGCAATGAGCAGTTCTTC.

CDR3 region: CASSAETREATDNEQFF. The CDR3 nucleotides read TGTGCCAGCAGCGCAGAGACTAGAGAGGCAACTGACAATGAGCAGTTCTTC. The genes are TRBV9 and TRBJ2-1, with D possibly matching TRBD2 (6 bases). The CDR3 has 17 amino acids. Germline values: CDR1 SGDLS, CDR2 YYNGEE. Trimming stripped 3 bases from V and 5 bases from J, with 21 bases between. The whole variable domain, remainder taken from reference TRBV9 and TRBJ2-1, is DSGVTQTPKHLITATGQRVTLRCSPRSGDLSVYWYQQSLDQGLQFLIQYYNGEERAKGNILERFSAQQFPDLHSELNLSSLELGDSALYFCASSAETREATDNEQFFGPGTRLTVL.

This clonotype was seen a few times. The chain links TRBV19 to TRBJ2-4, with D tentatively TRBD1 (5 bases). Trimming removed 5 bases at V and 0 bases at J, with 11 bases between. The CDR3 loop spans 15 amino acids. Germline values: CDR1 LNHDA, CDR2 SQIVND (reference sequence). This chain's CDR3 is CASSATGVAKNIQYF. The CDR3 DNA sequence: TGTGCCAGTAGTGCAACAGGCGTAGCCAAAAACATTCAGTACTTC.